This T cell receptor beta chain comes out of a study of response to subunit inactivated influenza vaccine. Findings of the study overall: Authors suggested seasonal influenza vaccinations each recruit few new T cells.

On this clonotype: Its antigen is not identified.

Germline CDR1 MGHRA, CDR2 YSYEKL. The CDR3 loop spans 14 amino acids. V was trimmed by 3 bases and J by 2 bases, leaving 11 bases between them. TCRdb re-called the RT-PCR reads with MiXCR, one entry per CDR3 protein. The data show 490,000 or so distinct CDR3 sequences, with about 8% seen just once and 10% to 15% held by the top ten. The source is a man aged 45 to 70 who received an inactivated influenza vaccine. The source material was PBMCs from blood, sampled around 25 months after vaccination. The chain combines TRBV4-1 with TRBJ2-7; possible D gene TRBD1, 5 bases. CDR3 nucleotides: TGCGCCAGCAGCCAGCAGGGCCTACCCTACGAGCAGTACTTC. This translates into CASSQQGLPYEQYF.